The sequence of this T cell receptor (beta chain) was determined in a study of cytomegalovirus exposure and HLA in healthy donors. The primer mix had 60 Vbeta and 13 Jbeta primers. Measured with immunoSEQ multiplex PCR; TCRdb has only the in-frame clones, and not every one. The sample shows about 99,000 clones, roughly 80% of them seen only once. In germline, CDR1 is SQVTM, CDR2 ANQGSEA. V lost 6 bases and J 3 bases, leaving 15 bases between the germline ends. The CDR3 has 14 amino acids. Sequencing input: PBMCs. The genes are TRBV29-1 and TRBJ2-1; possibly TRBD2 for D (6 bases). This TCR came from a man in his fifties or sixties in good health and CMV-seropositive. In nucleotides, the CDR3 is TGCAGCGTGGAGGACCGGGGGTTCTACAATGAGCAGTTCTTC. It yields the protein CSVEDRGFYNEQFF.